The subject of this entry is one T cell receptor beta chain. The record originates from a study of cytomegalovirus exposure and HLA in healthy donors. 60 Vbeta and 13 Jbeta primers were used in PCR. Assay: immunoSEQ multiplex PCR; the TCRdb copy retains only in-frame clones and omits some. The table has about 130,000 clones, approximately 79% seen once. V was cut by 7 bases and J by 0 bases, with 10 bases left in between. This CDR3 is 15 amino acids long. Germline lookup yields CDR1 MNHEY and CDR2 SVGAGI. This receptor was taken from a man younger than 35 in good health and CMV-seropositive. Material: PBMCs. The chain employs TRBV6-5 and TRBJ1-6; the D gene is possibly TRBD1 (5 bases). The CDR3 coding sequence is TGTGCCAGCAACCTACAGGACTCCTATAATTCACCCCTCCACTTT. It specifies CASNLQDSYNSPLHF.